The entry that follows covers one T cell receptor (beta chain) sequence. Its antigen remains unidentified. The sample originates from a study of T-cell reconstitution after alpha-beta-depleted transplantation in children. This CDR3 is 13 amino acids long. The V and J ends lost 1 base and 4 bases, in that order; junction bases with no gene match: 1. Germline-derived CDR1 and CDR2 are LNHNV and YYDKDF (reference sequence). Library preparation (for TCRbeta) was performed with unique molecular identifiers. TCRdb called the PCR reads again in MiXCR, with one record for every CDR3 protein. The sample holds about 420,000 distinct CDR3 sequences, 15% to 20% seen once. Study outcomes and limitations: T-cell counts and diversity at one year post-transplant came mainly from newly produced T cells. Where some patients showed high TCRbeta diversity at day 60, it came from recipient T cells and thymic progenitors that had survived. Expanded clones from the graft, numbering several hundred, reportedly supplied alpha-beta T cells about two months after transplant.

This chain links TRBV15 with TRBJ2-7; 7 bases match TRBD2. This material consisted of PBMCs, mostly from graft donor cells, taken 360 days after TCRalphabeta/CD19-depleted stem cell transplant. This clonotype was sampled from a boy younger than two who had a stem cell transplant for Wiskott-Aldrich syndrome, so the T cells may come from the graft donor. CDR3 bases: TGTGCCACCAGCAGAGGGGAGGGTTACGAGCAGTACTTC. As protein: CATSRGEGYEQYF.